These 7 T cell receptor beta chains came from one sample sequenced in a study of cytomegalovirus exposure and HLA in healthy donors. It was with 60 Vbeta and 13 Jbeta primers that the PCR ran. TCRdb's table, derived via immunoSEQ multiplex PCR, lists solely in-frame clones and lacks some. Of more than 200,000 clones detected, nearly 80% appear once; the ten largest clones hold about 1.8%. Sequencing was performed on PBMCs. Receptors originate from a man aged 18 to 29 in good health and CMV-seronegative.

A few counts support this clone. The chain joins TRBV28 to TRBJ2-1; 7 bases align to TRBD2. The CDR3 has 14 amino acids. V was pared by 10 bases and J by 0 bases, with 6 bases of the junction left unmatched. Germline V gives CDR1 MDHEN, CDR2 SYDVKM. For the CDR3, the DNA is TGTGCCACCTATGGCGGGAGCTCCTACAATGAGCAGTTCTTC. Its translation: CATYGGSSYNEQFF.

The V call is TRBV4-2, the J call TRBJ2-1; weak D call: TRBD2 (6 bases). Germline V CDR1 and CDR2: LGHNA, YNFKEQ. This CDR3 region has 15 residues. The V and J ends lost 4 bases and 5 bases respectively, with 15 bases between them. CDR3 sequence: CASSPQEGEDNEQFF. The CDR3 DNA follows: TGTGCCAGCAGCCCACAGGAGGGAGAGGACAATGAGCAGTTCTTC.

The genes are TRBV12-5 and TRBJ2-1; D may be TRBD1 (5 bases). This CDR3 is 16 amino acids long. Germline loops: CDR1 LGHNT, CDR2 FRNRAP. Trimming cost V 3 bases and J 0 bases, with 12 bases left between them. CDR3 protein: CASGFTTGDSYNEQFF. The CDR3 DNA is TGTGCTAGTGGTTTCACAACAGGTGACTCCTACAATGAGCAGTTCTTC.

This sequence joins TRBV7-6 and TRBJ1-6, with a tentative D call TRBD1 (6 bases). V lost 5 bases and J lost 9, with 8 bases in between. This CDR3 has 12 amino acids. CDR1 and CDR2 (germline): SGHVS, FNYEAQ. The CDR3 DNA reads TGTGCCAGCAGCACACAGGGTTCACCCCTCCACTTT. This sequence encodes CASSTQGSPLHF.

The chain has TRBV12-5 and TRBJ2-1; 13 bases line up with TRBD2. The V gene's germline CDR1 is LGHNT and CDR2 FRNRAP. The V and J ends lost 6 bases and 9 bases, in that order; junction bases with no gene match: 5. The CDR3 runs to 14 residues. The CDR3: CASGLAGGPSEQFF. The CDR3 coding sequence is TGTGCTAGTGGACTAGCGGGAGGGCCAAGTGAGCAGTTCTTC.

The J gene is TRBJ2-2, the V gene TRBV7-9; no reliable D call. Germline lookup yields CDR1 SEHNR and CDR2 FQNEAQ (reference sequence). The V end lost 5 bases, the J end lost 3 bases, and 13 bases lay between the germline ends. This CDR3 is built from 15 residues. The DNA for the CDR3 is TGTGCCAGCAGCCCCCGAGGATTTTACACCGGGGAGCTGTTTTTT. Protein: CASSPRGFYTGELFF.

The chain has TRBV5-8 and TRBJ1-2, with D possibly TRBD1 on 5 matching bases. The germline gives CDR1 SGHTS, CDR2 YDEGEE. This CDR3 spans 16 amino acids. Between the trimmed V and J ends, which lost 0 bases and 4 bases, there was a span of 16 bases. The CDR3 spells CASSLAADGGTYGYTF. The CDR3 coding sequence is TGTGCCAGCAGCTTGGCCGCCGACGGGGGGACCTATGGCTACACCTTC.